This TCR beta chain is from a study of T cell repertoires in cytomegalovirus infection. Study-level information: HLA-B-restricted CMV epitopes that are well studied were used alongside recently identified HLA-C-restricted ones. Matching HLA type, along with CMV infection, was indicated by public TCR beta signatures. Study conclusions and caveats: Clonotypes of TCR beta that were HLA-C-restricted and CMV-specific dominated the ex vivo response.

Via MiXCR, TCRdb re-called the reads, giving one row per CDR3 protein. Altogether hundreds of thousands of distinct CDR3 sequences are present, 30% to 40% being singletons, with the ten largest covering 11% to 15%. The ends lost 5 bases at V and 0 bases at J; junction bases unmatched: 1. Germline V lookup: CDR1 MNHNY, CDR2 SVGAGI (reference sequence). CDR3 length: 14 amino acids. As concerns this clonotype: What it binds is not known.

The chain is built from TRBV6-6 and TRBJ1-1, with 9 positions matching TRBD1. The receptor was isolated from a human donor in good health (CMV status not recorded). Some clones in this sample may be carry-over from other donors' samples. Source: cultured CD8+ T cells from PBMCs, taken from culture after CMV antigen stimulation. This CDR3 is CASSGDRVNTEAFF. DNA for the CDR3: TGTGCCAGCAGTGGGGACAGGGTGAACACTGAAGCTTTCTTT.